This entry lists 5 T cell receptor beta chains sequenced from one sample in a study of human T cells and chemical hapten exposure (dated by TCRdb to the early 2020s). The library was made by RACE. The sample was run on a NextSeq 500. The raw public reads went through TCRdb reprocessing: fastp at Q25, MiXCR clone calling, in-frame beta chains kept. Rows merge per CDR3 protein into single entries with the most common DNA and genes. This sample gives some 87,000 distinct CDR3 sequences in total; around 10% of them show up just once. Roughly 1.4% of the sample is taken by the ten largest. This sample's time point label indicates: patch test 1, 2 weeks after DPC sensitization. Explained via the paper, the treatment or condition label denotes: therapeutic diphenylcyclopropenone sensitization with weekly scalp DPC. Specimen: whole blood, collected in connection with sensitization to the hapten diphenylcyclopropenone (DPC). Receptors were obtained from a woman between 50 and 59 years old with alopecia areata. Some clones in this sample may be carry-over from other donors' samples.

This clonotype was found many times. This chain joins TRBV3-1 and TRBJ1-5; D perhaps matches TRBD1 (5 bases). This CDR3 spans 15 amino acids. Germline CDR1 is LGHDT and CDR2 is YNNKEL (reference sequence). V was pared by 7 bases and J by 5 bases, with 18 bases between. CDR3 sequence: CASTPTWGPDQPQHF. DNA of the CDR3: TGTGCCAGCACCCCGACATGGGGCCCAGATCAGCCCCAGCATTTT.

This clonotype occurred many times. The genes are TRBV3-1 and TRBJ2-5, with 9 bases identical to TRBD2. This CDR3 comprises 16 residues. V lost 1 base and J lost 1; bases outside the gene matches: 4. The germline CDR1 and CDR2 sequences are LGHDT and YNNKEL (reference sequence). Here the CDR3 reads CASSQVRAGGQETQYF. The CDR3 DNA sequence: TGTGCCAGCAGCCAAGTCCGAGCGGGAGGCCAAGAGACCCAGTACTTC.

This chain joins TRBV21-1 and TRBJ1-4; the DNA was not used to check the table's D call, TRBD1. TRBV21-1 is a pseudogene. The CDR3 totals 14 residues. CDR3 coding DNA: TGTGCCAGCAGCTCTTGGGACAGGCATGAAAAACTGTTTTTT. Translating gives CASSSWDRHEKLFF.

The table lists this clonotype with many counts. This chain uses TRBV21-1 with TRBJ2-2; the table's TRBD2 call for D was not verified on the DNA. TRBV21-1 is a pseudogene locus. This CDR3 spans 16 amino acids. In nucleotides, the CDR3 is TGTGCCAGCAGCAAAGAGAGCGGAGGGGAAACCGGGGAGCTGTTTTTT. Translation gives CASSKESGGETGELFF.

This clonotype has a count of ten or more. CDR3 region: CASRGTSELFF. As DNA, the CDR3 is TGTGCCAGCCGGGGGACGTCCGAACTGTTTTTT. The chain is built from TRBV3-1 and TRBJ1-4; a possible D gene is TRBD1 (5 bases). Germline CDR1 and CDR2: LGHDT and YNNKEL (reference sequence). V lost 8 bases and J lost 12, with 13 bases in between. This CDR3 is 11 amino acids long. Full variable domain (rest looked up from reference TRBV3-1 and TRBJ1-4): DTAVSQTPKYLVTQMGNDKSIKCEQNLGHDTMYWYKQDSKKFLKIMFSYNNKELIINETVPNRFSPKSPDKAHLNLHINSLELGDSAVYFCASRGTSELFFGSGTQLSVL.